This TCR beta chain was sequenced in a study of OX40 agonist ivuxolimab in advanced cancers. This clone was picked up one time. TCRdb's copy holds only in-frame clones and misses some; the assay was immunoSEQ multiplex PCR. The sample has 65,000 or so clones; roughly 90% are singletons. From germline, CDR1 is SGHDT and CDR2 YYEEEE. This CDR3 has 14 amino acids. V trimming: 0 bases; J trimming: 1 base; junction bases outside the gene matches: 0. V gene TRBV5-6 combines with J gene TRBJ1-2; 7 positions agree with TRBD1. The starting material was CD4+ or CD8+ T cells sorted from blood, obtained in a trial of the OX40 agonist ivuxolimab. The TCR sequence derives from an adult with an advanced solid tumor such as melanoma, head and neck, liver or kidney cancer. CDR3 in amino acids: CASSLDRGNYGYTF. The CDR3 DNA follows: TGTGCCAGCAGCTTGGACAGGGGTAACTATGGCTACACCTTC. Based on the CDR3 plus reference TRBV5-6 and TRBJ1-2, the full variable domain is DAGVTQSPTHLIKTRGQQVTLRCSPKSGHDTVSWYQQALGQGPQFIFQYYEEEERQRGNFPDRFSGHQFPNYSSELNVNALLLGDSALYLCASSLDRGNYGYTFGSGTRLTVV.